This TCR beta chain stems from a study of blood T cell repertoires in COVID-19. In the study overall: PBMCs, B-cell-depleted T cells, or T cells were the source of the cDNA or gDNA that made up the material.

This clone has just a few counts. Trimming shortened V by 2 bases and J by 1 base, and 16 bases separated the two germline ends. Germline V CDR1 and CDR2: SGHRS, YFSETQ. The CDR3 is 17 amino acids. Only in-frame clones appear in the TCRdb table, and some are missing; sequencing was by immunoSEQ multiplex PCR. The sample lists hundreds of thousands of clones, roughly 86% occurring once. The receptor was derived from a woman between 18 and 30 years old who had recovered from COVID-19. The sample comprised PBMCs or T cells enriched from blood (not recorded which). This sequence joins TRBV5-1 and TRBJ1-3, with TRBD1 as a possible D gene (6 bases). In DNA, the CDR3 is TGCGCCAGCAGCTTCATGGCGGGGGGCAGTTCTGGAAACACCATATATTTT. Translated, it gives CASSFMAGGSSGNTIYF.